The rows below give T cell receptor beta chains drawn from one sample of a study of CD8+ T cells in alopecia areata. Assay used: immunoSEQ multiplex PCR; TCRdb lists only in-frame clones, some missing. The table has 100,000 to 120,000 clones, roughly 50% seen once. Specimen: CD4+ T cells sorted from blood, collected at week 24, from a patient treated with tofacitinib. These receptors originate from a human donor with alopecia areata. The CDR3 runs from the conserved cysteine through the conserved F or W. The order of the fields is V gene, J gene, clone size, D gene, CDR3 protein, CDR3 DNA. The D gene is left open where the match is weak. Size is stated for part of the rows, as once, few or many counts, or as a class when the clone is expanded.

TRBV9	TRBJ1-3	.	.	CASSVAGQPPDTIYF	TGTGCCAGCAGCGTAGCCGGACAGCCCCCGGACACCATATATTTT
TRBV7-2	TRBJ1-2	.	.	CASSLGGRRDYGYTF	TGTGCCAGCAGCTTAGGGGGGCGGCGGGATTATGGCTACACCTTC
TRBV27	TRBJ1-4	.	.	CASSLNEKLFF	TGTGCCAGCAGTTTAAATGAAAAACTGTTTTTT
TRBV29-1	TRBJ2-7	few	.	CSVGQDLDEQYF	TGCAGCGTTGGTCAGGACCTTGACGAGCAGTACTTC
TRBV7-8	TRBJ2-2	.	TRBD1	CASSIRGQGMTGELFF	TGTGCCAGCAGCATAAGGGGACAGGGGATGACCGGGGAGCTGTTTTTT
TRBV7-2	TRBJ2-5	.	.	CASSLASTTREETQYF	TGTGCCAGCAGCTTAGCTAGTACTACACGGGAAGAGACCCAGTACTTC
TRBV5-4	TRBJ2-5	few	.	CASSPSLEQRAQYF	TGTGCCAGCAGCCCTTCACTCGAACAGAGGGCCCAGTACTTC
TRBV30	TRBJ2-3	few	.	CAWSEDTQYF	TGTGCCTGGAGTGAAGATACGCAGTATTTT
TRBV6-6	TRBJ1-2	.	TRBD1	CASNLGTGNSKNGYTF	TGTGCCAGCAACCTTGGGACAGGGAATAGTAAGAATGGCTACACCTTC
TRBV30	TRBJ1-1	.	.	CAWSVWVDTEAFF	TGTGCCTGGAGTGTATGGGTGGATACTGAAGCTTTCTTT
TRBV29-1	TRBJ1-2	.	.	CSVEITRGSNYGYTF	TGCAGCGTAGAAATTACACGGGGGTCTAACTATGGCTACACCTTC
TRBV9	TRBJ1-6	.	.	CASSGGDSPLHF	TGTGCCAGCAGCGGGGGGGATTCACCCCTCCACTTT
TRBV5-1	TRBJ2-5	.	TRBD2	CASSLVTSGEETQYF	TGCGCCAGCAGCTTGGTGACTAGCGGGGAAGAGACCCAGTACTTC
TRBV5-1	TRBJ1-1	.	.	CASSFRTDTEAFF	TGCGCCAGCAGCTTCAGGACAGACACTGAAGCTTTCTTT
TRBV11-2	TRBJ2-5	few	TRBD1	CASSLEAGGVETQYF	TGTGCCAGCAGCTTAGAAGCAGGGGGCGTTGAGACCCAGTACTTC
TRBV7-9	TRBJ1-1	few	.	CASSFAAGTEAFF	TGTGCCAGCAGCTTCGCAGCGGGAACTGAAGCTTTCTTT
TRBV5-6	TRBJ1-2	.	.	CASSFRAGVNYGYTF	TGTGCCAGCAGCTTTAGGGCAGGGGTTAACTATGGCTACACCTTC
TRBV10-2	TRBJ2-3	.	TRBD1	CASSGGTGPGDTQYF	TGCGCCAGCAGTGGGGGGACAGGGCCCGGGGATACGCAGTATTTT
TRBV7-9	TRBJ2-4	.	.	CASSLGRIQYF	TGTGCCAGCAGCTTAGGACGCATTCAGTACTTC
TRBV2	TRBJ1-1	.	.	CASRAGSVDTEAFF	TGTGCCAGCAGGGCAGGGTCGGTGGACACTGAAGCTTTCTTT
TRBV30	TRBJ2-3	.	.	CAWSKGNGDTQYF	TGTGCCTGGAGTAAAGGGAACGGGGATACGCAGTATTTT
TRBV18	TRBJ2-3	.	.	CASSPRQADTQYF	TGTGCCAGCTCACCCCGACAGGCGGACACGCAGTATTTT
TRBV27	TRBJ2-5	.	TRBD2	CASSLKRGSRETQYF	TGTGCCAGCAGTCTGAAGCGGGGCTCCCGGGAGACCCAGTACTTC
TRBV30	TRBJ1-5	.	.	CAWSRGNLQPQHF	TGTGCCTGGAGTAGGGGAAACCTTCAGCCCCAGCATTTT
TRBV29-1	TRBJ1-1	once	TRBD1	CSASSGQGTFF	TGCAGCGCTTCATCCGGACAGGGGACTTTCTTT
TRBV7-2	TRBJ2-2	.	.	CASSPNARTSAGELFF	TGTGCCAGCAGCCCAAACGCAAGGACATCTGCCGGGGAGCTGTTTTTT